This record covers a single T cell receptor (beta chain). Its antigen is not known. TCRdb's copy holds only in-frame clones and misses some; the assay was immunoSEQ multiplex PCR. There are 85,000 to 120,000 clones in the sample; approximately 94% occur only once, and almost 0.9% lies in the top ten. The data derive from a study of cytomegalovirus exposure and HLA in healthy donors. The study's findings and limits: Confirmation in vitro established that three CMV-associated chains were specific for CMV antigens.

CDR1 and CDR2 (germline): LNHDA, SQIVND (reference sequence). V was clipped by 6 bases and J by 4 bases; unmatched bases: 6. The CDR3 covers 14 residues. This chain connects TRBV19 to TRBJ2-3; 8 positions agree with TRBD2. The specimen sequenced was PBMCs. The sequence came from a woman aged 18 to 35 in good health and CMV-seronegative. Here the CDR3 DNA reads TGTGCCAGTAGCACAAACGGGAGGGCAGATACGCAGTATTTT. Its protein product is CASSTNGRADTQYF.